This T cell receptor (beta chain) was sequenced for a study of T-cell memory formation after mild COVID-19. TCRdb re-derived calls from the 5' RACE reads in MiXCR, one entry per CDR3 protein. The sample has 300,000 to 400,000 distinct CDR3 sequences, 15% to 20% seen once. In the case of this clonotype: Antigen unknown.

Findings and limits, study-wide: Several responding clones turned up in pre-infection memory, indicating that cross-reactive memory may have taken part. CD4+ contracting clones were mainly CM and EM; CD8+ ones, EMRA.

The CDR3 is made up of 14 amino acids. Germline trimming cut 8 bases from V and 5 bases from J; bases unmatched to any gene: 10. The J gene is TRBJ2-5, the V gene TRBV12-3 or TRBV12-4; TRBD2 agrees at 8 bases. Sequenced material: PBMCs or a T cell subset sorted from them (not recorded which). The source of this sequence is a young man who had mild COVID-19 (a few samples of this study predate the infection). Cell type and time point are not known. In nucleotides, the CDR3 is TGTGCCAGCGGCAAAACAGCGGGGGTCGAGACCCAGTACTTC. It is translated as CASGKTAGVETQYF.